This T cell receptor (beta chain) was sequenced in a study of Ad26.COV2.S vaccination and SARS-CoV-2 variants. Study in general: A COV1001 Ad26.COV2.S trial-arm participant provided the sample. Study-wide findings and caveats: People who got the vaccine or the placebo had similar non-spike TCR breadth. People given the vaccine had a wider spike-specific TCR breadth than placebo recipients did.

Described treatment: 19 received Ad26.COV2.S at low or high dose, single or two shots; five or six received placebo; per-sample allocation not given. The investigators took samples on day 63 after the first vaccine or placebo injection. Sequencing used immunoSEQ multiplex PCR; TCRdb keeps in-frame clones, though not all of them. The table has around 250,000 clones, approximately 90% seen once; the top ten hold 2.5% to 3.5%. About this clone: Its target is unknown.

Trimming removed 2 bases from V and 5 bases from J; junction bases left unmatched: 1. This CDR3 region has 14 residues. CDR1 GTSNPN and CDR2 SVGIG come from the germline V gene (reference sequence). Source: peripheral blood, taken in a trial of Ad26.COV2.S vaccine versus placebo. J is TRBJ1-6 and V is TRBV30, with 9 bases that match TRBD1. The sequence came from a person aged 18-65 years who received the Ad26.COV2.S COVID-19 vaccine or a placebo. As DNA, the CDR3 is TGTGCCTGGAGTTGGACAGGGGATAATTCACCCCTCCACTTT. Amino acid sequence: CAWSWTGDNSPLHF.